This T cell receptor (beta chain) is from a study of T cell responses to AZD1222 COVID-19 vaccine. General study results and limits: Repertoires were obtained only post-peak T cell response. Two doses of AZD1222 preceded a rise in Spike-specific TCR breadth and depth.

Turning to this clone: Its antigen remains unknown.

Clones were read by immunoSEQ multiplex PCR, and TCRdb kept only the in-frame ones, dropping some. The sample lists more than 50,000 clones, about nine tenths occurring once. V was cut by 2 bases and J by 5 bases, with 7 bases left in between. The CDR3 covers 12 residues. Germline CDR1 LGHDT, CDR2 YNNKEL (reference sequence). Sequencing used peripheral blood, obtained 28 days after the second AZD1222 dose. The source of this sequence is an adult who received the AZD1222 COVID-19 vaccine. The V gene is TRBV3-1 (or the pseudogene TRBV3-2), the J gene TRBJ2-7; maybe TRBD2 (6 bases). CDR3 bases: TGTGCCAGCAGCCAAACTAGCCACGAGCAGTACTTC. Its translation is CASSQTSHEQYF.